Sequencing of this T cell receptor beta chain was carried out in a study of shared clonotypes between healthy human individuals. The CDR3 totals 15 residues. Per the germline V gene, CDR1 is SGHDT and CDR2 is YYEEEE. Trimming pared 1 base from V and 2 bases from J, leaving 13 bases between. TCRdb's table, derived via immunoSEQ multiplex PCR, lists solely in-frame clones and lacks some. The sample records hundreds of thousands of clones, about 96% being singletons. The naive CD8 population came from CD45RO-negative cells selected for CCR7, without terminally differentiated effector memory CD45RA+ cells. Notes on the study in general: On the whole, naive subsets had larger estimated richness than memory subsets had. Shared clonotypes: 4.5% to 5% naive CD4, under 4% naive CD8, 2.3% memory CD4, around 0.4% memory CD8.

As concerns this clone: Its target is unknown.

This TCR derives from a woman aged 25-40 years in good health. Material for sequencing was naive CD8+ T cells sorted from blood. The rearrangement joins TRBV5-6 to TRBJ2-7; D perhaps matches TRBD1 (5 bases). DNA for the CDR3: TGTGCCAGCAGCTTGTTGGTCCAGGGCCCCTACGAGCAGTACTTC. Translated, it gives CASSLLVQGPYEQYF.